Each of the 5 T cell receptor beta chains below was sequenced from the same sample in a study of T-cell reconstitution after alpha-beta-depleted transplantation in children. The authors prepared the TCRbeta library with unique molecular identifiers. TCRdb recomputed calls from the PCR reads with MiXCR, one row per CDR3 protein. The sample lists more than 550,000 distinct CDR3 sequences; under 12% were seen once. The input for sequencing was PBMCs from the stem cell graft donor, taken from the stem cell graft. These receptors were collected from a human donor who donated a stem cell graft to a child with acute myeloid leukemia.

In its sample, this clonotype was seen many times. The V gene is TRBV27, the J gene TRBJ2-7, with 7 bases identical to TRBD2. Trimming removed 5 bases from V and 2 bases from J; junction bases left unmatched: 0. Germline-derived CDR1 and CDR2 are MNHEY and SMNVEV (reference sequence). This CDR3 spans 12 amino acids. CDR3 loop: CASSAGAYEQYF. CDR3 nucleotides: TGTGCCAGCAGTGCGGGGGCCTACGAGCAGTACTTC.

Many counts were recorded for this clonotype. The chain recombines TRBV9 with TRBJ2-7; possible D gene TRBD2, 6 bases. The CDR3 is 14 residues long. Between the trimmed V and J ends, which lost 1 base and 0 bases, there was a span of 8 bases. Germline loops: CDR1 SGDLS, CDR2 YYNGEE. The CDR3 loop is CASSVRDSSYEQYF. For the CDR3, the DNA is TGTGCCAGCAGCGTACGGGACTCCTCCTACGAGCAGTACTTC.

This clonotype was recorded a few times. The chain has TRBV7-2 and TRBJ2-7; 10 nucleotides match TRBD2. Germline assignment: CDR1 SGHTA and CDR2 FQGNSA. Trimming cost V 5 bases and J 4 bases; bases outside gene matches: 5. The CDR3 extends over 14 amino acids. The CDR3 bases are TGTGCCAGCAGCGGATGGACTAGCGGTTACGAGCAGTACTTC. It codes for CASSGWTSGYEQYF.

The chain's CDR3 is CASSFDRGSAFF. The CDR3 DNA sequence: TGTGCCAGCAGCTTCGACAGGGGATCTGCTTTCTTT. The chain joins TRBV7-2 to TRBJ1-1, with 8 bases matching TRBD1. Losses at the gene ends were 3 bases for V and 11 bases for J; bases not matched to a gene: 5. Germline values: CDR1 SGHTA, CDR2 FQGNSA. The CDR3 has 12 residues.

CDR3 in DNA: TGCGCCAGCGGACCCGGGCAGGGCCCCCTCTATGGCTACACCTTC. Its protein is CASGPGQGPLYGYTF. This chain connects TRBV5-1 to TRBJ1-2; maybe TRBD1 (5 bases). This CDR3 has 15 residues. CDR1 is SGHRS and CDR2 is YFSETQ in the germline V gene. Trimming removed 7 bases from V and 4 bases from J, with 20 bases in between. The complete variable domain, with remaining parts taken from reference TRBV5-1 and TRBJ1-2, reads KAGVTQTPRYLIKTRGQQVTLSCSPISGHRSVSWYQQTPGQGLQFLFEYFSETQRNKGNFPGRFSGRQFSNSRSEMNVSTLELGDSALYLCASGPGQGPLYGYTFGSGTRLTVV.